The T cell receptor beta chain described here comes from a study of blood T cell repertoires in COVID-19. The method was immunoSEQ multiplex PCR; TCRdb's version includes in-frame clones alone and lacks a portion of them. This repertoire shows around 64,000 clones, around nine tenths found once; its top ten account for approximately 10%. This TCR was recovered from a woman younger than 35 with acute or convalescent COVID-19. Sample: peripheral blood.

The CDR3 protein is CTSSQGARTTAKWNEQFF. The DNA for the CDR3 is TGCACCAGCAGCCAAGGGGCCCGTACGACAGCAAAGTGGAATGAGCAGTTCTTC. This chain uses TRBV1 with TRBJ2-1; the table's TRBD1 call for D was not verified on the DNA. TRBV1 is a known pseudogene. This CDR3 is built from 18 residues.